This T cell receptor (beta chain) comes out of a study of shared clonotypes between healthy human individuals (TCRdb year 2020). As for the study more broadly: The cohort comprised a couple of women and a few men aged 18 to 49 years. For each donor, CD4 naive and CD4 memory were each run on three plates, CD8 naive on two plates, and CD8 memory on one plate. Blood TCR repertoires of a handful of healthy adults were deeply sequenced to estimate repertoire size and the extent of clonotype sharing between individuals. To increase sequencing depth and limit assay-specific biases, TCR repertoire library preparation and sequencing were carried out by different laboratories using diverse techniques. Each donor's leukapheresis produced roughly between roughly 0.85 and 10 billion PBMCs. What the work shows at the level of the full study, not this receptor alone: Based on pairwise subsampling, the degree of clonotype sharing among donors was expected to be affected by sequencing depth. The genetic and exposure-history diversity represented was limited by the small number of donors. Only blood was sampled, and tissue TCR repertoires likely differ from those in blood. Higher generation probabilities were observed for clonotypes shared by all four sorted-subset donors than for non-shared clonotypes. Larger estimated clonotype richness was generally found for naive subsets than for memory subsets. Incomplete sequencing was indicated by rarefaction of sorted-subset datasets, despite the large sequencing depth. Across four donors, about 4.5% of naive CD4, roughly 3.4% of naive CD8, approximately 2.5% of memory CD4, and about 0.44% of memory CD8 clonotypes were shared.

About this clone itself: Its antigen is not yet known. No clone much larger than this one lies a single base away; base qualities are absent.

V is pared back by 3 bases and J by 0 bases, with 12 bases lying between the germline termini. CDR1 and CDR2 (KGHSH, LQKENI) derive from the germline V gene. The CDR3 spans 15 residues, from the cysteine through the phenylalanine. The only DNA kept is the CDR3, 45 bases in frame from the first base. Healthy HIV-negative adults with no recently reported acute infections or vaccinations were included as donors. All donors were Caucasian adults living in Nashville, Tennessee, USA. CD4+ T cells were enriched by magnetic negative selection; naive cells were then positively selected on CD45RA, and the negative fraction formed the memory subset. Blood was obtained by leukapheresis, after which PBMCs were separated by Ficoll-Histopaque density gradient centrifugation and cryopreserved in liquid nitrogen vapor phase. Analytical flow cytometry was used to check the purity and quantity of every magnetically sorted T cell population. Each sorted fraction had its genomic DNA isolated and then quantified by UV absorbance on a Nanodrop 2000c.

Using the deep immunoSEQ assay, TCR CDR3 regions were amplified from genomic DNA by multiplex PCR. For each cell subset, the extracted genomic DNA was distributed evenly across all wells of several immunoSEQ 96-well plates, and each plate served as one replicate. Each replicate PCR for sorted subsets received about 220 ng genomic DNA, equal to tens of thousands of T cell genomes. Purified libraries were quantified with a Qubit 3.0 fluorometer, sized on a Bioanalyzer 2100, and re-quantified with the KAPA Library Quantification kit. Every immunoSEQ 96-well plate was sequenced on a dedicated single-read 150-cycle Illumina NextSeq 550 flow cell. In the paper's pipeline: Because the immunoSEQ output included only junctional sequences and no quality scores, the filtering could not be the same as the filtering used for full-length reads. Sequences were annotated with PyIR, a Python wrapper for IgBLAST v1.9, and V/J genes and CDR3 were assigned using IMGT germline references. Reads were filtered out if the reads had weak V/J assignments (E-value above 1e-6), no CDR3, stop codons, out-of-frame junctions, or ambiguous translated residues. V3J clonotypes were defined as sequences sharing an identical inferred V gene, J gene, and CDR3 amino acid sequence. Percentage overlap between repertoires was computed as shared unique clonotypes divided by the size of the smaller repertoire. Richness of each repertoire was evaluated using RTK rarefaction, the Chao1 estimator, and Recon v2.1 estimates of unobserved clonotypes. Generation probabilities were computed with OLGA for all TCRbeta clonotypes obtained by the gDNA method from a few donors. TCRdb re-hosts the immuneACCESS table, in-frame sequences only. Its copies lack some clones; in the studies checked, an unresolved V gene accounts for under half of them, and the cause for the rest is not known. V, J and clone size are those of that table, while D and trimming were read from the DNA. The sample yields under 1,100,000 clones; approximately 80% were counted once. The ten largest make up around 0.61% of the sample.

What was sequenced was memory CD4+ T cells from PBMCs. The meaning of the sample's cell subset or site label: CD45RA-negative fraction. The chain couples TRBV18 to TRBJ2-7; the D gene cannot be resolved reliably. This receptor was obtained from a man younger than 30 in good health. Some clones in this sample may be carry-over from other donors' samples. The sequenced DNA is TGTGCCAGCTCACCCCTAGTGGCCTTCTCCTACGAGCAGTACTTC. This translates into CASSPLVAFSYEQYF.